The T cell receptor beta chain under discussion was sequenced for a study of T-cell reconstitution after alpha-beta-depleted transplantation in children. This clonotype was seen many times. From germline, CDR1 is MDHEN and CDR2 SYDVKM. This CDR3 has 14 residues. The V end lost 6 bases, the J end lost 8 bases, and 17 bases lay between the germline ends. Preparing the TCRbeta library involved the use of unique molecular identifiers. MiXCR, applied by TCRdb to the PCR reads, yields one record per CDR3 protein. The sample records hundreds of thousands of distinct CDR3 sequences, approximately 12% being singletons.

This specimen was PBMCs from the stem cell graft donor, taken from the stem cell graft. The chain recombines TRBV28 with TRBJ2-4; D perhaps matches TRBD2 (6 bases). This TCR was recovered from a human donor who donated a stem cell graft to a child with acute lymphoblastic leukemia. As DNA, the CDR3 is TGTGCCAGCAGCCCGGCGCGGGGCGGGGACATTCAGTACTTC. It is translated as CASSPARGGDIQYF.